A selection of T cell receptor beta chains follows, all from one sample in a study of blood T cell repertoires in COVID-19. Here immunoSEQ multiplex PCR was the method, and the copy in TCRdb shows in-frame clones only, minus some. The table lists some 110,000 clones, 80% to 90% of them singletons, with 1.4% to 1.5% in the top ten. Material: peripheral blood. Receptor source: a man aged 35 to 55 with acute or convalescent COVID-19. CDR3s leave out the opening cysteine and the closing phenylalanine or tryptophan. Fields, in order: clone size, J gene, V gene, CDR3 protein. The listing skips clone size in some rows; elsewhere it reads once, few, many or a size class.

NA | TRBJ2-1 | TRBV5-1 | ASSLEWAGVLF
NA | TRBJ1-4 | TRBV7-8 | ASRAGDATNEKLF
NA | TRBJ2-7 | TRBV7-3 | ASSLYGQGPYEQY
few | TRBJ1-5 | TRBV2 | ASSTYRGNQPQH
NA | TRBJ1-3 | TRBV4-2 | ASSQETGGPSGNTIY
NA | TRBJ2-1 | TRBV6-6 | ASSYYGGGRDEQF
NA | TRBJ2-1 | TRBV27 | ASSLSGTSGRAANEQF
NA | TRBJ2-2 | TRBV7-6 | ASSLIGVGELF
NA | TRBJ2-1 | TRBV25-1 | ASEGLAGVRNEQF
NA | TRBJ2-1 | TRBV5-1 | ASSKDRDNYNEQF
NA | TRBJ2-3 | TRBV4-2 | ASSQGTASTDTQY
few | TRBJ2-5 | TRBV14 | ASSLREWYQETQY
NA | TRBJ2-7 | TRBV27 | ASSTTSGSTYEQY
NA | TRBJ2-3 | TRBV6-5 | ASSYFSGGDTQY
NA | TRBJ2-5 | TRBV5-1 | ASSPTGLVSETQY
NA | TRBJ2-5 | TRBV11-2 | ASSFRWGAQETQY
once | TRBJ2-1 | TRBV9 | ASSSPGRDIIGEQF
once | TRBJ2-5 | TRBV2 | ASLRREGGSETQY
NA | TRBJ1-5 | TRBV29-1 | SVVGGSGVDQPQH
NA | TRBJ2-5 | TRBV7-9 | ASSLAMAVETQY
NA | TRBJ2-1 | TRBV6-4 | ASSDSPSGSYNEQF
NA | TRBJ1-2 | TRBV7-2 | ASSPRMWAGGYGYT
NA | TRBJ2-7 | TRBV27 | ASSSTDRAEQY
NA | TRBJ1-5 | TRBV7-8 | ASSADSYSNQPQH
NA | TRBJ2-1 | TRBV2 | ASSVQGHGIRNNEQF
NA | TRBJ2-1 | TRBV7-2 | ASSLQLAGGNEQF
NA | TRBJ2-2 | TRBV19 | ASRMTGTGTGELF
NA | TRBJ2-1 | TRBV25-1 | ASSEFSGRDNEQF
NA | TRBJ2-1 | TRBV3-1/TRBV3-2 | ASSQPSTGKNEQF
NA | TRBJ2-1 | TRBV6-4 | ASSPDRGNEQF
few | TRBJ1-6 | TRBV11-2 | ASSLPNSPLH